The clone carrying this T cell receptor (beta chain) was seen once. The sample belongs to a study of tumor T cells in aggressive B-cell lymphoma. The repertoire was sequenced with immunoSEQ multiplex PCR; TCRdb's copy has only in-frame clones and lacks some. The sample holds approximately 12,000 clones, about 89% seen once. Trimming removed 3 bases at V and 1 base at J, with 9 bases between. The CDR3 runs to 15 residues. CDR1 MGHDK and CDR2 SYGVNS come from the germline V gene. The TCR originated in an adult with diffuse large B cell lymphoma. Sequences were obtained from tumor tissue. This chain links TRBV25-1 with TRBJ2-2; unclear D gene. CDR3 sequence: CASSEFRLNTGELFF. The CDR3 coding sequence is TGTGCCAGCAGTGAGTTCAGACTGAACACCGGGGAGCTGTTTTTT. Full variable domain (rest looked up from reference TRBV25-1 and TRBJ2-2): EADIYQTPRYLVIGTGKKITLECSQTMGHDKMYWYQQDPGMELHLIHYSYGVNSTEKGDLSSESTVSRIRTEHFPLTLESARPSHTSQYLCASSEFRLNTGELFFGEGSRLTVL.